The table lists the clone carrying this T cell receptor (beta chain) with a few counts. CDR1 is SNHLY and CDR2 is FYNNEI in the germline V gene. V gave up 2 bases and J gave up 2 bases, with 6 bases separating them. The CDR3 is 13 amino acids. The sample belongs to a study of blood T cell repertoires in COVID-19. Study overall: COVID-19 samples, acute and convalescent, were from the United States, Italy and Spain. Nucleic acid was either cDNA or gDNA, and it came from T cells, B-cell-depleted T cells, or PBMCs.

In the authors' workflow: Reference gene primer amplification yielded estimated nucleated cell counts. TCRdb keeps only in-frame clones here, not all; method: immunoSEQ multiplex PCR. The DNA gave D and trimming, while V, J and clone size come from that table. Among approximately 100,000 clones listed, over 75% were seen once. What was sequenced was peripheral blood. The chain carries TRBV2 and TRBJ1-1; unclear D gene. The TCR sequence derives from a woman in her 70s with acute or convalescent COVID-19. CDR3 sequence: CASSEQINTEAFF. The DNA for the CDR3 is TGTGCCAGCAGTGAACAGATTAACACTGAAGCTTTCTTT.